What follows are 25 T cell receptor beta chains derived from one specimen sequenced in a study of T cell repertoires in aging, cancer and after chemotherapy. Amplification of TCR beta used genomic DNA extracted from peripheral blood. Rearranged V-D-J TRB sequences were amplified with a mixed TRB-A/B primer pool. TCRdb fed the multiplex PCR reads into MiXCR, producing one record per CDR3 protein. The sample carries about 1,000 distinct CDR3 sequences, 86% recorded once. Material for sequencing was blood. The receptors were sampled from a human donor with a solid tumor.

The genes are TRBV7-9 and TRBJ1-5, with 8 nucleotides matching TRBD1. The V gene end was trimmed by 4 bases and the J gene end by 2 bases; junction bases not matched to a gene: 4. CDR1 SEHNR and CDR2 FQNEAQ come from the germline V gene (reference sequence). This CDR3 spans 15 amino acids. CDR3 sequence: CASSSGQGGNQPQHF. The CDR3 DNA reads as TGTGCCAGCAGCTCCGGACAGGGCGGCAATCAGCCCCAGCATTTT.

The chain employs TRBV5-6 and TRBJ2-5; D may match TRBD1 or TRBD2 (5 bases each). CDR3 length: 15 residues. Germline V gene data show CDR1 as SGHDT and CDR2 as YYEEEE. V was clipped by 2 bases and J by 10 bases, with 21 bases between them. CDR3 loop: CASSLAGGTSRGQYF. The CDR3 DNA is TGTGCCAGCAGCTTAGCTGGGGGTACCTCGCGCGGCCAGTACTTC.

The DNA for the CDR3 is TGTGCCAGCAGTTACGGACAGGGAGGGTCACCCCTCCACTTT. Translation: CASSYGQGGSPLHF. J is TRBJ1-6 and V is TRBV6-6, with 8 bases that match TRBD1. V was clipped by 2 bases and J by 10 bases; unmatched bases: 4. This CDR3 has 14 amino acids. Germline CDR1 reads MNHNY; CDR2 reads SVGAGI (reference sequence).

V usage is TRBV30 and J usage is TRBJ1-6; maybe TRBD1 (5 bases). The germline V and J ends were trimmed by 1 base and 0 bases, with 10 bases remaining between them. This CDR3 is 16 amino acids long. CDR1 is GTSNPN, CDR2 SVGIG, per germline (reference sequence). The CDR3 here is CAWSALGLSYNSPLHF. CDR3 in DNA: TGTGCCTGGAGTGCCCTGGGACTCTCCTATAATTCACCCCTCCACTTT.

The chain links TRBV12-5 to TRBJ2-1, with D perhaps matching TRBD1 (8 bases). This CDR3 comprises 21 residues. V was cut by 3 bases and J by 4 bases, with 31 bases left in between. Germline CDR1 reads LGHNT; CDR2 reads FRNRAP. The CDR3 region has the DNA TGTGCTAGTGGTTTCGATAGCTGGACAGGGTTTGGCCTAGCGGATTACAATGAGCAGTTCTTC. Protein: CASGFDSWTGFGLADYNEQFF.

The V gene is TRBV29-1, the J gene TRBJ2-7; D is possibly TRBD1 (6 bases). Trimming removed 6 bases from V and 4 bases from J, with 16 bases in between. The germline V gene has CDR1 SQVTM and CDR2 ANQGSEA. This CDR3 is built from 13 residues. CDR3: CSVGQLSGYEQYF. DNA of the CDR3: TGCAGCGTAGGACAGCTCTCTGGGTACGAGCAGTACTTC.

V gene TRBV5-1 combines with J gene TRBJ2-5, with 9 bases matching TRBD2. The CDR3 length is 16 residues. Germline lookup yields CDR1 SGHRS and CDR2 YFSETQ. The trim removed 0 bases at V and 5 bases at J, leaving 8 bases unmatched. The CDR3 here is CASSLERAGGGETQYF. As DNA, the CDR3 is TGCGCCAGCAGCTTGGAGCGAGCGGGAGGCGGGGAGACCCAGTACTTC.

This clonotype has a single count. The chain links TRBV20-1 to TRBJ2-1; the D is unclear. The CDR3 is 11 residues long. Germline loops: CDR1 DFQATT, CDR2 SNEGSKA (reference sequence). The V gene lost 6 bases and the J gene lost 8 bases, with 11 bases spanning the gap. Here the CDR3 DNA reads TGCAGTGCGCCCGGAACATATGAGCAGTTCTTC. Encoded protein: CSAPGTYEQFF.

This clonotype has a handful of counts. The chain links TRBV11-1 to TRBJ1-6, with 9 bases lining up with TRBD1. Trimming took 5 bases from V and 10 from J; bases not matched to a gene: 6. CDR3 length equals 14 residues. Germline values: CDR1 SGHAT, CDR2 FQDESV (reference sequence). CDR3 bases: TGTGCCAGCAGCCCAGACAGGGGGAGCTCACCCCTCCACTTT. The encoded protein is CASSPDRGSSPLHF.

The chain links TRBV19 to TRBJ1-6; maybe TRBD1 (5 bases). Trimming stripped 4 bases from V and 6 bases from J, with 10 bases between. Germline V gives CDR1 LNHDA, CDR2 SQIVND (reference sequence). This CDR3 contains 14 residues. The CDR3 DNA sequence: TGTGCCAGTAGTAGTCAGGGAGGTAATTCACCCCTCCACTTT. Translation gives CASSSQGGNSPLHF.

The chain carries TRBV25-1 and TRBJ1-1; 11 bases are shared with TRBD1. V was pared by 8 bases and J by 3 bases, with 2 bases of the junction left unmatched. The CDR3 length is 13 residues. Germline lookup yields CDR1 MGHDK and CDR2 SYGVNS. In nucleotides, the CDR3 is TGTGCCAGCGCGGGACAGGGGGACACTGAAGCTTTCTTT. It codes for CASAGQGDTEAFF.

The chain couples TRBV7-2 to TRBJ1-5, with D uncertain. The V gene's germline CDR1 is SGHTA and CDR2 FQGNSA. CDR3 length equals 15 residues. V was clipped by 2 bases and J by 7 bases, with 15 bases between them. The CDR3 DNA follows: TGTGCCAGCAGCTTATTTTCGCCGCCTGAACAGCCCCAGCATTTT. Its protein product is CASSLFSPPEQPQHF.

The CDR3 nucleotides are TGTGCCAGCAGCTTCGCCGGGACAGGGTCCAACGAGCAGTACTTC. Translating it yields CASSFAGTGSNEQYF. The chain has TRBV11-3 and TRBJ2-7, with TRBD1 matching over 9 bases. The germline CDR1 and CDR2 sequences are SGHNT and YENEEA. The CDR3 extends over 15 amino acids. The V segment lost 3 bases and the J segment 5 bases; nucleotides outside the gene matches: 8.

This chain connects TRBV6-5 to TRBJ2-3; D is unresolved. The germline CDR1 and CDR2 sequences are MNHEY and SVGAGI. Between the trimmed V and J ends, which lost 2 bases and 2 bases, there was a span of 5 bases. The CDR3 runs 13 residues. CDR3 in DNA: TGTGCCAGCAGTTACAAGGTCACAGATACGCAGTATTTT. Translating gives CASSYKVTDTQYF.

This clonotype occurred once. The CDR3 bases are TGTGCCAGCAGTTACGCCAGGGGTTCTGGAAACACCATATATTTT. Residues: CASSYARGSGNTIYF. The rearrangement links TRBV6-5 to TRBJ1-3; D possibly corresponds to TRBD1 (6 bases). The CDR3 covers 15 residues. Trimming shortened V by 2 bases and J by 1 base, and 9 bases separated the two germline ends. From germline, CDR1 is MNHEY and CDR2 SVGAGI.

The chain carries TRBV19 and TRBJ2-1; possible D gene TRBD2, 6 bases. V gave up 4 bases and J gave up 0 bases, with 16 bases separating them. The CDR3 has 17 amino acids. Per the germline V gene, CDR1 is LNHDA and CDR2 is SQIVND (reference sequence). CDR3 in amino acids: CASSTIAVLSSYNEQFF. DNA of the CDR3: TGTGCCAGTAGTACAATAGCGGTCCTGAGCTCCTACAATGAGCAGTTCTTC.

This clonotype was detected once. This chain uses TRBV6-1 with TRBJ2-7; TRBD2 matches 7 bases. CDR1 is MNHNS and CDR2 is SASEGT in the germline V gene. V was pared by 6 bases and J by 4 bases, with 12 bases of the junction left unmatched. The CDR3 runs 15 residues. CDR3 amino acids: CASRDKTSRPYEQYF. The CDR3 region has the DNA TGTGCCAGCAGGGACAAGACTAGCCGTCCGTACGAGCAGTACTTC.

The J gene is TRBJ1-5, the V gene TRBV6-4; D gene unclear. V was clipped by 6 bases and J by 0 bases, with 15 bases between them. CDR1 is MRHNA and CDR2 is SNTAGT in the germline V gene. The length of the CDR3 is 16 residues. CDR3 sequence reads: CASSPNPGNSNQPQHF. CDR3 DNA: TGTGCCAGCAGCCCTAACCCGGGAAATAGCAATCAGCCCCAGCATTTT.

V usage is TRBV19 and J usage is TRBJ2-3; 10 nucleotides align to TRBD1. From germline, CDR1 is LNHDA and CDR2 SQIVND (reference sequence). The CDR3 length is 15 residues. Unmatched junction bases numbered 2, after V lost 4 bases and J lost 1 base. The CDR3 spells CASSTGTGGTDTQYF. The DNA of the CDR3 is TGTGCCAGTAGTACTGGGACAGGGGGCACAGATACGCAGTATTTT.

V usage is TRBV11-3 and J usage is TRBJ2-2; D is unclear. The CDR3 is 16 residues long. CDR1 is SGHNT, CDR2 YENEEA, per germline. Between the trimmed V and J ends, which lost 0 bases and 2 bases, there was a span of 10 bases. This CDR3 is CASSLDFHRNTGELFF. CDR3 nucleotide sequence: TGTGCCAGCAGCTTAGATTTTCACAGAAACACCGGGGAGCTGTTTTTT.

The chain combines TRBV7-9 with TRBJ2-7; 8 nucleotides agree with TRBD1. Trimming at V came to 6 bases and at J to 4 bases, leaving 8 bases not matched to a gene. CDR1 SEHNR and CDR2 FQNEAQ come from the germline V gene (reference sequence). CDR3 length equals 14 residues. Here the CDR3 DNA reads TGTGCCAGCAGTTATTTCGACAGGGGATACGAGCAGTACTTC. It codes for CASSYFDRGYEQYF.

The CDR3 loop is CASSSTGSFYGYTF. CDR3 sequence (DNA): TGTGCCAGCAGCTCTACAGGGTCCTTCTATGGCTACACCTTC. The chain combines TRBV5-6 with TRBJ1-2; D possibly corresponds to TRBD1 (6 bases). This CDR3 region has 14 residues. Trimming took 3 bases from V and 4 from J, leaving 13 bases between them. Germline V gene sequence: CDR1 SGHDT, CDR2 YYEEEE.

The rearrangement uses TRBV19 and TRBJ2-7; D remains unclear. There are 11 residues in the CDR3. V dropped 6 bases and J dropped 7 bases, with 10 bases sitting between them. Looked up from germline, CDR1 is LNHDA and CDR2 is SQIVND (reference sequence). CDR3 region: CASRTAGEQYF. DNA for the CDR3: TGTGCCAGTAGGACCGCCGGGGAGCAGTACTTC.

CDR3 sequence (DNA): TGTGCCAGCAGCTTAAGTCCAGGGGTGGGCACTGAAGCTTTCTTT. As protein: CASSLSPGVGTEAFF. V usage is TRBV7-3 and J usage is TRBJ1-1; a weak D match, TRBD1 (6 bases). V was cut by 1 base and J by 4 bases, with 13 bases left in between. Germline CDR1 is SGHTA and CDR2 is FQGTGA. This CDR3 contains 15 residues. The whole variable domain, filled in from reference TRBV7-3 and TRBJ1-1, reads GAGVSQTPSNKVTEKGKYVELRCDPISGHTALYWYRQSLGQGPEFLIYFQGTGAADDSGLPNDRFFAVRPEGSVSTLKIQRTERGDSAVYLCASSLSPGVGTEAFFGQGTRLTVV.

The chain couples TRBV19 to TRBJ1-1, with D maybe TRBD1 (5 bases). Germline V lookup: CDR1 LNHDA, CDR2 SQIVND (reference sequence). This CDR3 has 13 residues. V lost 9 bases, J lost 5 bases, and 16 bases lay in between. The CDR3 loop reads CASRRGYLTEAFF. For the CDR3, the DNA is TGTGCCAGCCGACGGGGGTATTTGACTGAAGCTTTCTTT.